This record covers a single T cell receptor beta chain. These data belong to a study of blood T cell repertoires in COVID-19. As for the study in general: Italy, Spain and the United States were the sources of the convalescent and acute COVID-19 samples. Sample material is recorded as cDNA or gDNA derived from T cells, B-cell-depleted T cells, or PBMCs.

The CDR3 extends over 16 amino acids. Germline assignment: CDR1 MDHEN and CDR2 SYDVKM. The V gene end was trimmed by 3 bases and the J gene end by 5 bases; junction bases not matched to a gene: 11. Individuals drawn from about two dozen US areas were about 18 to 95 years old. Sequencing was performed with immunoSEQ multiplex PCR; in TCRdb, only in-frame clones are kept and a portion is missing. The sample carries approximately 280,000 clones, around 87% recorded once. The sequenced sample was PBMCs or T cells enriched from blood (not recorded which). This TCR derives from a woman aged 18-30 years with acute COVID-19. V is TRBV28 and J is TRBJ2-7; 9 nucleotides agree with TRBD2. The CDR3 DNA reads TGTGCCAGCAGTTTTGGGTCTAGCGGGACCCTTGACGAGCAGTACTTC. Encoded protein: CASSFGSSGTLDEQYF.